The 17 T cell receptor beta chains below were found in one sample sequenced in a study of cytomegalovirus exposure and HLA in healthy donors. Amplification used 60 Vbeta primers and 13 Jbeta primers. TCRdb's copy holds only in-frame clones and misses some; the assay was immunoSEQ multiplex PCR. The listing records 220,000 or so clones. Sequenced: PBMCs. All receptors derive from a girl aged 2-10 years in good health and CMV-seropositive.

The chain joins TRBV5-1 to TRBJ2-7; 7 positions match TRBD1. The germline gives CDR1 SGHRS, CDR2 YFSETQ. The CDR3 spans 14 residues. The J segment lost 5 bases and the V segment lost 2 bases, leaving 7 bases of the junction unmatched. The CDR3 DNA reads TGCGCCAGCAGCTTACAGGGGCAAAGGAACGAGCAGTACTTC. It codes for CASSLQGQRNEQYF.

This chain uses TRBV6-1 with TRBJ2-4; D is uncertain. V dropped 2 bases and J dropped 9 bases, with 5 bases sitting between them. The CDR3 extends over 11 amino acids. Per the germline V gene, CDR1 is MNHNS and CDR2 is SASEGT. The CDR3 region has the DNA TGTGCCAGCAGTGAAAATAGCATTCAGTACTTC. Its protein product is CASSENSIQYF.

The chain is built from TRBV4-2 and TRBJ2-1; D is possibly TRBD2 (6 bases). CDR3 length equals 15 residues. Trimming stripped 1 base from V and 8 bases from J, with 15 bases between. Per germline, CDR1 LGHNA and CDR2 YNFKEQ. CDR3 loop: CASSQAFSGEHEQFF. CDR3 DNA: TGTGCCAGCAGCCAAGCTTTTTCGGGAGAACATGAGCAGTTCTTC.

For the CDR3, the DNA is TGTGCCAGCAGTTCCCCGACAGGGCGCCACGAGCAGTACTTC. It encodes CASSSPTGRHEQYF. This chain joins TRBV27 and TRBJ2-7, with TRBD1 matching 7 bases. The CDR3 length is 14 residues. J lost 5 bases, V lost 4 bases, and 8 bases had no gene match. Germline CDR1 reads MNHEY; CDR2 reads SMNVEV (reference sequence).

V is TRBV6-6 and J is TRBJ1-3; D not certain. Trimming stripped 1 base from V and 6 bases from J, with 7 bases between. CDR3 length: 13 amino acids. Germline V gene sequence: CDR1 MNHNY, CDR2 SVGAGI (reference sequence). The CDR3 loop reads CASSYLLENTIYF. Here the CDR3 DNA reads TGTGCCAGCAGTTACTTGTTAGAAAACACCATATATTTT.

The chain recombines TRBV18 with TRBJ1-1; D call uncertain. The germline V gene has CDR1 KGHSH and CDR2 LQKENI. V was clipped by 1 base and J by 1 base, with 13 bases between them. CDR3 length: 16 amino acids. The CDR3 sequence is CASSPRERVANTEAFF. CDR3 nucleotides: TGTGCCAGCTCACCACGAGAGAGGGTAGCGAACACTGAAGCTTTCTTT. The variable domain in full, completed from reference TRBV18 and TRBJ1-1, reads NAGVMQNPRHLVRRRGQEARLRCSPMKGHSHVYWYRQLPEEGLKFMVYLQKENIIDESGMPKERFSAEFPKEGPSILRIQQVVRGDSAAYFCASSPRERVANTEAFFGQGTRLTVV.

Here the CDR3 reads CASSYDQQETQYF. In DNA form, the CDR3 reads TGTGCCAGCAGTTACGATCAGCAAGAGACCCAGTACTTC. The chain combines TRBV6-5 with TRBJ2-5; D uncertain. Per the germline V gene, CDR1 is MNHEY and CDR2 is SVGAGI. The CDR3 is made up of 13 amino acids. Trimming cost V 2 bases and J 2 bases, with 6 bases left between them.

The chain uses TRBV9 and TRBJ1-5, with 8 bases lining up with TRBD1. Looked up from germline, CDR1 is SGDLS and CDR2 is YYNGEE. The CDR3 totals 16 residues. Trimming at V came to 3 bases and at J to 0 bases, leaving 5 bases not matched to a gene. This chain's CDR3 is CASSGGTGSSNQPQHF. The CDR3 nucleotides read TGTGCCAGCAGCGGAGGGACAGGCTCTAGCAATCAGCCCCAGCATTTT.

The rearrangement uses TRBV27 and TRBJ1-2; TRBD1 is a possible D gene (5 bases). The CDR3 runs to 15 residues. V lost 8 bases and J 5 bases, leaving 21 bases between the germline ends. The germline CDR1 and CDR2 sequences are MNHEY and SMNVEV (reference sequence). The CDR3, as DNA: TGTGCCAGCGGTGGGGCAGGGTGGGGTTCTTATGGCTACACCTTC. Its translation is CASGGAGWGSYGYTF.

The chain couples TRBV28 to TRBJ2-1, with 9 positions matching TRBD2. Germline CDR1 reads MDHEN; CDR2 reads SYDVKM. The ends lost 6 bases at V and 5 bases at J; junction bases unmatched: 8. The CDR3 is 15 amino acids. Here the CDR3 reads CASSLSGGVNNEQFF. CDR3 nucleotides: TGTGCCAGCAGCCTTAGCGGGGGAGTAAACAATGAGCAGTTCTTC.

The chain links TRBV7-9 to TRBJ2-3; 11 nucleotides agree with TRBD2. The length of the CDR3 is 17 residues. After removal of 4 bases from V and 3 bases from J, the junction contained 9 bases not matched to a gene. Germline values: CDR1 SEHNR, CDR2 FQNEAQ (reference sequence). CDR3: CASSSTRLAGTTDTQYF. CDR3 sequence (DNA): TGTGCCAGCAGCTCGACCCGACTAGCGGGAACGACAGATACGCAGTATTTT.

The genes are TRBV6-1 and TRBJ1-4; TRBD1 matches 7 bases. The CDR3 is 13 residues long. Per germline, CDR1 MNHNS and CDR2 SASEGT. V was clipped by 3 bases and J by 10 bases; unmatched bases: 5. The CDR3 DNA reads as TGTGCCAGCAGTGACGAGACAGGGACAAAACTGTTTTTT. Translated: CASSDETGTKLFF.

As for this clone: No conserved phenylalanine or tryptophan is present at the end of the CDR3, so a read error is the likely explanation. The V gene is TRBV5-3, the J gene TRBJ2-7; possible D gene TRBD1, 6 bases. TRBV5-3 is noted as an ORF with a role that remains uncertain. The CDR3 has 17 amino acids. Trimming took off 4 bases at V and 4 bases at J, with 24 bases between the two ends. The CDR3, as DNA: TGTGCCAGAAGCCCTGGGGGTGACAGGACCCATTTTTACGAGCAGTACCTC. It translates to CARSPGGDRTHFYEQYL.

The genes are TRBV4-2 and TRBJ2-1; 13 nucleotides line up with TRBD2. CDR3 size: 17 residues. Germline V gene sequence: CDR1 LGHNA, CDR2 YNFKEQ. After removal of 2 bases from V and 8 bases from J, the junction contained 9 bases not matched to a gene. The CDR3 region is CASSQYTGTSGTYEQFF. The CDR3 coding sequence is TGTGCCAGCAGCCAATATACCGGGACTAGCGGGACTTATGAGCAGTTCTTC.

The CDR3 spells CASSSERTVSYEQYF. The CDR3 DNA follows: TGTGCCAGCAGTTCCGAGAGGACAGTTTCCTACGAGCAGTACTTC. The chain joins TRBV27 to TRBJ2-7; D might be TRBD1 (6 bases). The germline CDR1 and CDR2 sequences are MNHEY and SMNVEV (reference sequence). The CDR3 runs 15 residues. V lost 4 bases and J lost 1, with 14 bases in between.

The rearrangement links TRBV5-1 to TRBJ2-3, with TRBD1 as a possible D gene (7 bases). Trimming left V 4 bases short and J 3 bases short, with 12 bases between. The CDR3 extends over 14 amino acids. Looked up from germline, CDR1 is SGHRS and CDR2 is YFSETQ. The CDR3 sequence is CASSGQGGTDTQYF. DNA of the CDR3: TGCGCCAGCAGCGGGCAGGGGGGTACAGATACGCAGTATTTT.

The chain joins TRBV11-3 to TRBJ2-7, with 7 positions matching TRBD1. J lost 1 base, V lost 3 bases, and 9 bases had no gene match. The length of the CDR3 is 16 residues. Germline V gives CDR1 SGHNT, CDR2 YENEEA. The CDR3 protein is CASSFCGTALSYEQYF. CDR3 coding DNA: TGTGCCAGCAGCTTTTGTGGGACAGCCTTATCCTACGAGCAGTACTTC.